This T cell receptor (beta chain) was recorded in a study of control samples from healthy donors and cancer patients. Only in-frame clones appear in the TCRdb table, and some are missing; sequencing was by immunoSEQ multiplex PCR. Found here are 120,000 or so clones, roughly 89% of them singletons; the top ten hold 9% to 13%. V was trimmed by 2 bases and J by 7 bases, leaving 14 bases between them. The CDR3 is 14 amino acids. Germline V gene lookup returns CDR1 SNHLY and CDR2 FYNNEI. Sequenced sample: blood. V gene TRBV2 combines with J gene TRBJ1-2, with a possible D match to TRBD1 (6 bases). The clonotype was recovered from a man aged 30-40 years in good health. The CDR3 protein is CASSEFRGRSGYTF. For the CDR3, the DNA is TGTGCCAGCAGTGAATTCCGGGGGCGAAGTGGCTACACCTTC.